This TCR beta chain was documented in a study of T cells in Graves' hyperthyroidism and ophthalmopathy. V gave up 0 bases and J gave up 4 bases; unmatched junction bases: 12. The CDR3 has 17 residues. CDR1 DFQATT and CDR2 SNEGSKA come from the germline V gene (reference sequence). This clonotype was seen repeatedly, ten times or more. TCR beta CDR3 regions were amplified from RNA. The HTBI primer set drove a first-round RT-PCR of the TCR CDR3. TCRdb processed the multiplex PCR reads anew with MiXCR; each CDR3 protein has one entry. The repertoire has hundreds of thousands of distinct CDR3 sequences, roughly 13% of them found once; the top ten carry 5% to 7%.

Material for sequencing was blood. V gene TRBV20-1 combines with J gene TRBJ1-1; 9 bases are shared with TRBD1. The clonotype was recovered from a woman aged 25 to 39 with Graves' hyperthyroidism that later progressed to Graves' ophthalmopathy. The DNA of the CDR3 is TGCAGTGCTAGAGATCCCCTGGGACAGGGAGGAAGCACTGAAGCTTTCTTT. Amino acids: CSARDPLGQGGSTEAFF.